The clone carrying this T cell receptor (beta chain) was found a few times. Its antigen is as yet unknown. The data stem from a study of T-cell reconstitution after alpha-beta-depleted transplantation in children. Study conclusions and caveats: There were reportedly several hundred expanded graft clones from which alpha-beta T cells came about two months after transplant.

Unique molecular identifiers were used in preparing the TCRbeta library. TCRdb re-called the PCR reads with MiXCR, one entry per CDR3 protein. The table has over 45,000 distinct CDR3 sequences, roughly 45% seen once. V lost 4 bases to trimming and J lost 3 bases; unmatched junction nucleotides: 13. This CDR3 is built from 17 residues. The V gene's germline CDR1 is SGHAT and CDR2 FQDESV (reference sequence). V gene TRBV11-1 combines with J gene TRBJ2-7; 9 nucleotides align to TRBD1. This clonotype was sampled from a male patient younger than 18 who had a stem cell transplant for acute lymphoblastic leukemia, so the T cells may come from the graft donor. Sequenced material: PBMCs, mostly from graft donor cells, taken 360 days after TCRalphabeta/CD19-depleted stem cell transplant. The CDR3: CASSSISTGGRFYEQYF. Here the CDR3 DNA reads TGTGCCAGCAGCTCGATTTCGACAGGGGGTAGGTTCTACGAGCAGTACTTC. The whole variable domain, remainder taken from reference TRBV11-1 and TRBJ2-7, is EAEVAQSPRYKITEKSQAVAFWCDPISGHATLYWYRQILGQGPELLVQFQDESVVDDSQLPKDRFSAERLKGVDSTLKIQPAELGDSAMYLCASSSISTGGRFYEQYFGPGTRLTVT.